The clone carrying this T cell receptor (beta chain) was observed a handful of times. Its specificity is not known. This record belongs to a study of T cells after yellow fever vaccination. On the study more broadly: Low-cell-number fractions underwent preparation using SMART-Seq v4 Ultra Low Input.

The 5'RACE template-switching step produced TCR cDNA and added a universal primer site and UMIs. TCRdb processed the 5' RACE reads anew with MiXCR; each CDR3 protein has one entry. The sample yields 95,000 to 150,000 distinct CDR3 sequences, nearly 15% seen once. V gave up 5 bases and J gave up 5 bases, with 9 bases separating them. This CDR3 region has 12 residues. Germline V gene sequence: CDR1 SGHVS, CDR2 FQNEAQ. Whole-study results and caveats: The booster response re-showed most primary clones: 96% CD4, 88% CD8. Weaker overall was a secondary response that nonetheless peaked faster, on day 5 versus 15.

The TCR was taken from a man in his late teens or twenties who received the YFV17D yellow fever vaccine. The sample in question was CD8+ T cells sorted from PBMCs, obtained 5 days after the yellow fever booster vaccination. This rearrangement joins TRBV7-8 to TRBJ2-5, with D possibly being TRBD2 (6 bases). The CDR3 DNA sequence: TGTGCCAGCAGCCCAGGGAGGGAGACCCAGTACTTC. Its translation: CASSPGRETQYF.